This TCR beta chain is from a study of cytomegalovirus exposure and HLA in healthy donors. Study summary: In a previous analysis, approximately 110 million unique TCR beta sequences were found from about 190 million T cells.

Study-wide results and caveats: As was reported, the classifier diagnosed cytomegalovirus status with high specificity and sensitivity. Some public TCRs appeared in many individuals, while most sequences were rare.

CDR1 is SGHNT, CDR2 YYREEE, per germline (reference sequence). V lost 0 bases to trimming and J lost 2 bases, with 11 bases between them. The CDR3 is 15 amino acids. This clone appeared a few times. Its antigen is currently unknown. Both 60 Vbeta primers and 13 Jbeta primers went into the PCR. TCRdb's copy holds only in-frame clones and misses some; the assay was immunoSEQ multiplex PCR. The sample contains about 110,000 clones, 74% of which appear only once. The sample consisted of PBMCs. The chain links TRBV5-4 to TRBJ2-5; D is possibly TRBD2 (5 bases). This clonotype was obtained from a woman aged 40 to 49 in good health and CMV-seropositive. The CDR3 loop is CASSLDGKMQETQYF. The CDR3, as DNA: TGTGCCAGCAGCTTGGACGGGAAGATGCAAGAGACCCAGTACTTC. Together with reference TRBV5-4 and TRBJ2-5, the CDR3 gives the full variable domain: ETGVTQSPTHLIKTRGQQVTLRCSSQSGHNTVSWYQQALGQGPQFIFQYYREEENGRGNFPPRFSGLQFPNYSSELNVNALELDDSALYLCASSLDGKMQETQYFGPGTRLLVL.